Shown below are 21 T cell receptor beta chains from a single sample sequenced in a study of metastatic and nonmetastatic thyroid tumors. TCRdb called clones again from the PCR reads with MiXCR. The table shows approximately 16,000 clones, with roughly a quarter occurring only once. No treatment had been given to any patient before thyroid surgery. Sequenced input: blood. Source of these receptors: a male donor with papillary thyroid cancer or a benign thyroid nodule (not recorded which). Some clones in this sample may be carry-over from other donors' samples.

Only a few counts were recorded for this clone. The V gene is TRBV28, the J gene TRBJ2-7; 7 bases are shared with TRBD2. With 5 bases clipped from V and 9 bases from J, the junction kept 16 bases outside the gene matches. The germline V gene has CDR1 MDHEN and CDR2 SYDVKM. CDR3 length: 15 amino acids. CDR3 region: CASSPQSGALTSQYF. CDR3 DNA sequence: TGTGCCAGCAGTCCTCAGAGCGGGGCTCTAACCTCGCAGTACTTC.

J is TRBJ1-6 and V is TRBV4-1; no clear D gene. The CDR3 contains 18 residues. Trimming took off 4 bases at V and 5 bases at J, with 21 bases between the two ends. Germline assignment: CDR1 MGHRA and CDR2 YSYEKL. CDR3 residues: CASSLLGRQTSNNSPLHF. The CDR3 DNA follows: TGCGCCAGCAGCCTATTAGGACGGCAAACATCGAATAATTCACCCCTCCACTTT.

This clone was found many times. V is TRBV2 and J is TRBJ1-5; D remains unclear. Germline V lookup: CDR1 SNHLY, CDR2 FYNNEI. V was pared by 2 bases and J by 4 bases, with 15 bases between. This CDR3 is built from 16 residues. CDR3 sequence: CASSELRRAANQPQHF. The CDR3, as DNA: TGTGCCAGCAGTGAATTGAGGAGGGCCGCGAATCAGCCCCAGCATTTT. Combining the CDR3 with reference TRBV2 and TRBJ1-5 gives the whole variable domain EPEVTQTPSHQVTQMGQEVILRCVPISNHLYFYWYRQILGQKVEFLVSFYNNEISEKSEIFDDQFSVERPDGSNFTLKIRSTKLEDSAMYFCASSELRRAANQPQHFGDGTRLSIL.

Relative to its sample, this clone is medium-sized. This chain connects TRBV6-1 to TRBJ2-3; no firm D call. Germline lookup yields CDR1 MNHNS and CDR2 SASEGT. The CDR3 runs to 14 residues. V gave up 2 bases and J gave up 1 base, with 7 bases separating them. CDR3 region: CASSEHLGTDTQYF. The CDR3 DNA reads as TGTGCCAGCAGTGAACACCTAGGCACAGATACGCAGTATTTT.

This clone occurred many times. The rearrangement uses TRBV20-1 and TRBJ2-2; the match to TRBD1 covers 11 bases. This CDR3 is 14 amino acids long. V dropped 6 bases and J dropped 5; count of bases not matched to a gene: 5. The germline gives CDR1 DFQATT, CDR2 SNEGSKA (reference sequence). DNA for the CDR3: TGCAGTGCCACGGACAGGGGGCGAACCGGGGAGCTGTTTTTT. Translating it yields CSATDRGRTGELFF.

This clone has a count of ten or more. The V gene is TRBV6-1, the J gene TRBJ2-3; D may be TRBD2 (5 bases). Germline V lookup: CDR1 MNHNS, CDR2 SASEGT. V lost 5 bases, J lost 4 bases, and 13 bases lay in between. The CDR3 consists of 14 residues. The DNA for the CDR3 is TGTGCCAGCAGTCCTCCCACGAGGGCAGATACGCAGTATTTT. Residues: CASSPPTRADTQYF.

This clone was detected a few times. The chain recombines TRBV2 with TRBJ2-7, with no clear D. Trimming removed 7 bases at V and 6 bases at J, with 13 bases between. CDR1 and CDR2 (germline): SNHLY, FYNNEI. The CDR3 sequence is 12 residues long. The DNA of the CDR3 is TGTGCCAGCACCCCTCTACAATGCGAGCAGTACTTC. It translates to CASTPLQCEQYF. Variable domain in full (rest from reference TRBV2 and TRBJ2-7): EPEVTQTPSHQVTQMGQEVILRCVPISNHLYFYWYRQILGQKVEFLVSFYNNEISEKSEIFDDQFSVERPDGSNFTLKIRSTKLEDSAMYFCASTPLQCEQYFGPGTRLTVT.

This clone was seen repeatedly, ten times or more. This chain uses TRBV12-3 or TRBV12-4 with TRBJ2-2, with 10 bases aligning to TRBD2. CDR3 length: 13 amino acids. Trimming took 7 bases from V and 7 from J; bases not matched to a gene: 3. Here the CDR3 DNA reads TGTGCCAGCACTAGCGGGAGACGCGGGGAGCTGTTTTTT. Amino acid sequence: CASTSGRRGELFF.

The rearrangement joins TRBV5-6 to TRBJ2-5, with D perhaps matching TRBD1 (6 bases). In germline, CDR1 is SGHDT, CDR2 YYEEEE. V was clipped by 2 bases and J by 3 bases, with 8 bases between them. The CDR3 length is 13 residues. The CDR3 loop is CASSFAGEETQYF. The CDR3 nucleotides read TGTGCCAGCAGCTTTGCAGGGGAAGAGACCCAGTACTTC.

This clone was recorded at least ten times. One base away lies a much larger clone, so this may be a sequencing read error. The chain links TRBV30 to TRBJ1-1, with a weak D call TRBD1 (6 bases). This CDR3 spans 13 amino acids. Germline V gene data show CDR1 as GTSNPN and CDR2 as SVGIG (reference sequence). In DNA form, the CDR3 reads TGTGCTTGTAGGGGGGGCGCGTTCACTGGAGCTTTCTTT. It yields the protein CACRGGAFTGAFF.

As regards this clone: A read error may produce the germline difference seen at one junction end. The chain has TRBV10-2 and TRBJ2-2; TRBD1 might be the D (6 bases). There are 16 residues in the CDR3. Germline-derived CDR1 and CDR2 are WSHSY and SAAADI. The CDR3 region has the DNA TGCGCCAGCAGAGGACAGAAGCGGTCGAACGCCGGGGATCTGTTTTTT. Protein product: CASRGQKRSNAGDLFF.

The chain joins TRBV15 to TRBJ1-6; D gene unclear. Germline assignment: CDR1 LNHNV and CDR2 YYDKDF (reference sequence). This CDR3 has 13 amino acids. V lost 6 bases, J lost 4 bases, and 7 bases lay in between. The CDR3 coding sequence is TGTGCCACCAGAGGCGAATATAATTCACCCCTCCACTTT. Its protein is CATRGEYNSPLHF. The full variable domain, its missing parts supplied by reference TRBV15 and TRBJ1-6, is DAMVIQNPRYQVTQFGKPVTLSCSQTLNHNVMYWYQQKSSQAPKLLFHYYDKDFNNEADTPDNFQSRRPNTSFCFLDIRSPGLGDTAMYLCATRGEYNSPLHFGNGTRLTVT.

By proportion, this clone is medium-sized (0.01 to 0.1%). The chain combines TRBV6-1 with TRBJ2-7, with 10 bases matching TRBD1. J was trimmed by 2 bases and V by 6 bases; bases with no gene match: 7. The CDR3 extends over 15 amino acids. Germline V lookup: CDR1 MNHNS, CDR2 SASEGT. The CDR3 sequence is CASSREGQGTYEQYF. The DNA for the CDR3 is TGTGCCAGCAGCCGGGAGGGACAGGGGACCTACGAGCAGTACTTC.

V gene TRBV6-1 combines with J gene TRBJ2-7; tentatively, D is TRBD2 (6 bases). The CDR3 contains 17 residues. CDR1 and CDR2 (germline): MNHNS, SASEGT. V was shortened by 5 bases and J by 9 bases, with 29 bases between the two germline ends. The CDR3, as DNA: TGTGCCAGCAGTATCTCCTCCGGGACTGCCGGTAGATCAGGGCAGTACTTC. Residues: CASSISSGTAGRSGQYF.

In its sample, this clone was seen many times. The J gene is TRBJ2-6, the V gene TRBV7-3; D is uncertain. Trimming removed 2 bases at V and 1 base at J, with 3 bases between. The CDR3 has 14 amino acids. From germline, CDR1 is SGHTA and CDR2 FQGTGA. CDR3 DNA: TGTGCCAGCAGCTTAGGATCTGGGGCCAACGTCCTGACTTTC. It yields the protein CASSLGSGANVLTF.

This clone was recorded at least ten times. The V call is TRBV2, the J call TRBJ2-3; D gene uncertain. Germline V gene lookup returns CDR1 SNHLY and CDR2 FYNNEI. The CDR3 sequence is 14 residues long. V was pared by 4 bases and J by 3 bases, with 11 bases between. CDR3 residues: CASSVSSRTDTQYF. The DNA for the CDR3 is TGTGCCAGCAGTGTGAGTAGTCGGACAGATACGCAGTATTTT.

This chain uses TRBV2 with TRBJ2-7; 10 bases line up with TRBD1. Trimming at V came to 6 bases and at J to 2 bases, leaving 7 bases not matched to a gene. Germline values: CDR1 SNHLY, CDR2 FYNNEI. This CDR3 comprises 15 residues. This CDR3 reads CASRVGQGKTYEQYF. DNA for the CDR3: TGTGCCAGCAGGGTGGGACAGGGGAAGACCTACGAGCAGTACTTC.

The CDR3 loop is CASSLGGGRRMTEQFF. CDR3 nucleotides: TGTGCCAGCAGCTTAGGGGGGGGCAGGAGGATGACTGAGCAGTTCTTC. This chain joins TRBV11-2 and TRBJ2-1; perhaps TRBD2 as D (7 bases). V was trimmed by 1 base and J by 9 bases, leaving 19 bases between them. The CDR3 covers 16 residues. Germline CDR1 is SGHAT and CDR2 is FQNNGV.

The rearrangement uses TRBV20-1 and TRBJ1-6, with no clear D. This CDR3 region has 15 residues. V was trimmed by 0 bases and J by 9 bases, leaving 15 bases between them. CDR1 is DFQATT, CDR2 SNEGSKA, per germline (reference sequence). CDR3 nucleotide sequence: TGCAGTGCTAGAGAAGGGAGGGTTGGCGGTTCACCCCTCCACTTT. This gives the protein CSAREGRVGGSPLHF.

The rearrangement uses TRBV10-1 and TRBJ2-7; TRBD1 matches 7 bases. CDR1 and CDR2 (germline): WNHNN, SYGVQD (reference sequence). The CDR3 is 16 residues long. The junction had 9 bases not matched to a gene; V was cut back by 0 bases and J by 4 bases. In DNA form, the CDR3 reads TGCGCCAGCAGTGAGTCGAAGGCAGGGGGAACGTACGAGCAGTACTTC. It specifies CASSESKAGGTYEQYF.

This clone has a count of ten or more. J is TRBJ1-4 and V is TRBV7-6; 11 bases are a match to TRBD1. The CDR3 loop spans 18 amino acids. Per germline, CDR1 SGHVS and CDR2 FNYEAQ. Trimming at V came to 5 bases and at J to 0 bases, leaving 8 bases not matched to a gene. Written as DNA, the CDR3 is TGTGCCAGCAGCCTGGACGGACAGGGGGCCACAACTAATGAAAAACTGTTTTTT. As protein: CASSLDGQGATTNEKLFF.